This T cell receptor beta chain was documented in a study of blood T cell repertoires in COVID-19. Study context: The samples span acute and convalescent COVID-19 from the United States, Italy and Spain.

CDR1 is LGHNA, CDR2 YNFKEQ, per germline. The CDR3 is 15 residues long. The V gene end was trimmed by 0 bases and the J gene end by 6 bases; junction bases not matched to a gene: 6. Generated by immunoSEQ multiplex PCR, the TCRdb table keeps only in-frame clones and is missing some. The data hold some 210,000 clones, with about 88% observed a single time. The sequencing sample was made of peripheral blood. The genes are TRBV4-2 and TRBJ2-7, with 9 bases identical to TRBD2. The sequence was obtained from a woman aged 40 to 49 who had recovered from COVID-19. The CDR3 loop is CASSQDSSGMGEQYF. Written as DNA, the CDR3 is TGTGCCAGCAGCCAAGATTCTAGCGGGATGGGCGAGCAGTACTTC.